The entry below describes one TCR beta chain. The record originates from a study of CD4 and CD8 cells across lung adenocarcinoma regions. The CDR3 sequence is 15 residues long. Germline V gene lookup returns CDR1 MNHNS and CDR2 SASEGT. Donors had localized lung adenocarcinoma, a non-small cell lung cancer. TCRdb analysed the PCR reads with MiXCR anew, one entry per CDR3 protein. The data hold a few thousand distinct CDR3 sequences, with approximately 50% observed a single time. This chain uses TRBV6-1 with TRBJ2-1, with 10 bases aligning to TRBD2. With the DNA end fitting TRBJ2-7 better, the J assignment may be wrong. The material sequenced was CD4+ T cells from the margin of a lung tumor. The TCR comes from a female donor with lung adenocarcinoma. The CD4 and CD8 labels of this study may be unreliable. The CDR3 is CASSEASGGADEQYF. CDR3 DNA sequence: TGTGCCAGCAGTGAAGCAAGCGGGGGGGCCGACGAGCAGTACTTC.